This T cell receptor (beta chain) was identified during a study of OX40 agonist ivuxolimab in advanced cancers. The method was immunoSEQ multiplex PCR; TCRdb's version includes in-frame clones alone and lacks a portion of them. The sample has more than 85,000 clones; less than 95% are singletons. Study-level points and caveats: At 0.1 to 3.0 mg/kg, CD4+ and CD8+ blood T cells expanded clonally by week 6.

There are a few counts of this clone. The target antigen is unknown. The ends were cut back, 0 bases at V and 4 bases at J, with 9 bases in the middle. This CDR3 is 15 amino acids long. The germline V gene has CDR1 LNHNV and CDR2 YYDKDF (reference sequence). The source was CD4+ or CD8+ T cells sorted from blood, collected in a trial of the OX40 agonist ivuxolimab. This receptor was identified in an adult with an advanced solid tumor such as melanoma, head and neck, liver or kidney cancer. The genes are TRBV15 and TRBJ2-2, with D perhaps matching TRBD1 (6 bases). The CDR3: CATSRDDRPTGELFF. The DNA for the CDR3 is TGTGCCACCAGCAGAGACGACAGGCCCACCGGGGAGCTGTTTTTT.